Listed below are T cell receptor beta chains from one sample, sequenced in a study of spatial heterogeneity in lung cancer. TCRdb fed the 5' RACE reads into MiXCR, producing one record per CDR3 protein. The sample lists 10,000 to 11,000 distinct CDR3 sequences, around 6.3% seen once, with 25% to 35% in the top ten. The starting material was PBMCs, obtained at surgery. Receptors originate from a male donor with early-stage non-small cell lung cancer. CDR3s include the opening cysteine and the closing phenylalanine or tryptophan. Fields, in order: clone size, V gene, D gene, J gene, CDR3 DNA, CDR3 protein. A D gene is named only where the DNA matches it firmly. Only part of the rows carry a size: once, few, many, or a class if the clone is expanded.

clone_size: many; v_call: TRBV7-9; d_call: -; j_call: TRBJ1-5; cdr3_nt: TGTGCCAGCAGCTTTGGGACACACGGGCAGCCCCAGCATTTT; cdr3_aa: CASSFGTHGQPQHF
clone_size: few; v_call: TRBV6-2/TRBV6-3; d_call: TRBD2; j_call: TRBJ2-1; cdr3_nt: TGTGCCAGCAGTTACCGGACTAGCGGGGGGAATGAGCAGTTCTTC; cdr3_aa: CASSYRTSGGNEQFF
clone_size: many; v_call: TRBV29-1; d_call: -; j_call: TRBJ1-1; cdr3_nt: TGCAGCGGGGGGTCGAACACTGAAGCTTTCTTT; cdr3_aa: CSGGSNTEAFF
clone_size: -; v_call: TRBV5-5; d_call: TRBD1; j_call: TRBJ1-6; cdr3_nt: TGTGCCAGCAGCTTCGATGCAGGGGGTTCACCCCTCCACTTT; cdr3_aa: CASSFDAGGSPLHF
clone_size: medium-sized; v_call: TRBV20-1; d_call: -; j_call: TRBJ1-1; cdr3_nt: TGCAGTGCCATATCAGGGCGGTGGAGCACTGAAGCTTTCTTT; cdr3_aa: CSAISGRWSTEAFF
clone_size: medium-sized; v_call: TRBV29-1; d_call: -; j_call: TRBJ2-1; cdr3_nt: TGCAGCGTCCGACTAGAAGGTAATGAGCAGTTCTTC; cdr3_aa: CSVRLEGNEQFF
clone_size: -; v_call: TRBV19; d_call: TRBD2; j_call: TRBJ2-7; cdr3_nt: TGTGCCAGTAGTGTACTCGGGGGGAACCCCTACGAGCAGTACTTC; cdr3_aa: CASSVLGGNPYEQYF
clone_size: many; v_call: TRBV28; d_call: -; j_call: TRBJ2-3; cdr3_nt: TGTGCCAGCACGATTGGCGGGACGTATAGCACAGATACGCAGTATTTT; cdr3_aa: CASTIGGTYSTDTQYF
clone_size: many; v_call: TRBV7-8; d_call: TRBD1; j_call: TRBJ1-5; cdr3_nt: TGTGCCAGCAGCTCGACATCCGGGACAGGGGATGGGCCCCAGCATTTT; cdr3_aa: CASSSTSGTGDGPQHF
clone_size: many; v_call: TRBV9; d_call: TRBD1; j_call: TRBJ1-4; cdr3_nt: TGTGCCAGCAGCGTATGGGGGACAGCTAATGAAAAACTGTTTTTT; cdr3_aa: CASSVWGTANEKLFF
clone_size: medium-sized; v_call: TRBV3-1; d_call: TRBD1; j_call: TRBJ1-2; cdr3_nt: TGTGCCAGCAGCCAAGGCCCGGACAGGGTCCGAGGCTACACCTTC; cdr3_aa: CASSQGPDRVRGYTF
clone_size: many; v_call: TRBV20-1; d_call: -; j_call: TRBJ2-2; cdr3_nt: TGCAGTGCTAGATGGGGGGCGGTGAACGCGAACACCGGGGAGCTGTTTTTT; cdr3_aa: CSARWGAVNANTGELFF
clone_size: many; v_call: TRBV6-5; d_call: -; j_call: TRBJ2-7; cdr3_nt: TGTGCCAGCAGTTACGGGTCGGGTCGGGAGCAGTACTTC; cdr3_aa: CASSYGSGREQYF
clone_size: many; v_call: TRBV27; d_call: TRBD1; j_call: TRBJ1-6; cdr3_nt: TGTGCCAGCAGTAAGAACAGGGGAGGATCACCCCTCCACTTT; cdr3_aa: CASSKNRGGSPLHF
clone_size: many; v_call: TRBV30; d_call: -; j_call: TRBJ1-2; cdr3_nt: TGTGCCTATTCAGGGGAACAAGGCTATGGCTACACCTTC; cdr3_aa: CAYSGEQGYGYTF
clone_size: medium-sized; v_call: TRBV9; d_call: -; j_call: TRBJ2-5; cdr3_nt: TGTGCCAGCAGCGTAGCTGCCCTAAGGACCCAGTACTTC; cdr3_aa: CASSVAALRTQYF
clone_size: many; v_call: TRBV15; d_call: TRBD1; j_call: TRBJ1-2; cdr3_nt: TGTGCCACCAGCAGAGAGACGACAGGGAGCTATGGCTACACCTTC; cdr3_aa: CATSRETTGSYGYTF
clone_size: medium-sized; v_call: TRBV5-1; d_call: -; j_call: TRBJ2-1; cdr3_nt: TGCGCCAGTTCGTACGGGACTTACTCCTACAATGAGCAGTTCTTC; cdr3_aa: CASSYGTYSYNEQFF
clone_size: few; v_call: TRBV12-3/TRBV12-4; d_call: TRBD2; j_call: TRBJ2-7; cdr3_nt: TGTGCCAGCAGTTCCCCGGGACTAGCGGGAACTTACGAGCAGTACTTC; cdr3_aa: CASSSPGLAGTYEQYF
clone_size: medium-sized; v_call: TRBV4-3; d_call: -; j_call: TRBJ1-4; cdr3_nt: TGCGCCAGCAGCCAAGATCGTTCACAGAGGAATGAAAAACTGTTTTTT; cdr3_aa: CASSQDRSQRNEKLFF
clone_size: many; v_call: TRBV11-2; d_call: TRBD2; j_call: TRBJ2-2; cdr3_nt: TGTGCCAGCAGCTTGGAGCGGGGCAACACCGGGGAGCTGTTTTTT; cdr3_aa: CASSLERGNTGELFF
clone_size: -; v_call: TRBV3-1; d_call: -; j_call: TRBJ2-7; cdr3_nt: TGTGCCAGTGGGAAGGCCCAGGGCGAGCAGTACTTC; cdr3_aa: CASGKAQGEQYF
clone_size: medium-sized; v_call: TRBV3-2; d_call: -; j_call: TRBJ2-2; cdr3_nt: TGTGCCAGCAGCCAAAACGGTAGTTACACCGGGGAGCTGTTTTTT; cdr3_aa: CASSQNGSYTGELFF
clone_size: few; v_call: TRBV5-6; d_call: TRBD2; j_call: TRBJ2-2; cdr3_nt: TGTGCCAGCAGCAGGGGTAGCGGGAGAAGGTCCGGGGAGCTGTTTTTT; cdr3_aa: CASSRGSGRRSGELFF
clone_size: many; v_call: TRBV4-1; d_call: -; j_call: TRBJ2-1; cdr3_nt: TGCGCCAGCAGCCAAGGGAGCAATGAGCAGTTCTTC; cdr3_aa: CASSQGSNEQFF
clone_size: medium-sized; v_call: TRBV4-1; d_call: -; j_call: TRBJ1-5; cdr3_nt: TGCGCCAGCAGCCAACGTATAGTGCATAAAGGGCCCCAGCATTTT; cdr3_aa: CASSQRIVHKGPQHF
clone_size: many; v_call: TRBV10-3; d_call: -; j_call: TRBJ1-5; cdr3_nt: TGTGCCATCAGTCGGGACGAAGGAGATCAGCCCCAGCATTTT; cdr3_aa: CAISRDEGDQPQHF
clone_size: many; v_call: TRBV6-1; d_call: -; j_call: TRBJ2-7; cdr3_nt: TGTGCCAGCATTCGGCAGTACTCCTCCTACGAGCAGTACTTC; cdr3_aa: CASIRQYSSYEQYF
clone_size: many; v_call: TRBV5-4; d_call: TRBD1; j_call: TRBJ2-1; cdr3_nt: TGTGCCAGCAGCTGGGGACAGTCATGGATCAATGAGCAGTTCTTC; cdr3_aa: CASSWGQSWINEQFF
clone_size: -; v_call: TRBV7-8; d_call: TRBD2; j_call: TRBJ2-1; cdr3_nt: TGTGCCAGCAGCTTAGACCCACTAGCGGGAGAGCGGTTCTTC; cdr3_aa: CASSLDPLAGERFF
clone_size: many; v_call: TRBV28; d_call: TRBD2; j_call: TRBJ2-5; cdr3_nt: TGTGCCAGCCGGACTAGCCGCGAGACCCAGTACTTC; cdr3_aa: CASRTSRETQYF
clone_size: few; v_call: TRBV7-2; d_call: -; j_call: TRBJ1-5; cdr3_nt: TGTGCCAGCAGCTTAGTTGGGGTTAGCAATCAGCCCCAGCATTTT; cdr3_aa: CASSLVGVSNQPQHF
clone_size: -; v_call: TRBV7-8; d_call: TRBD1; j_call: TRBJ2-7; cdr3_nt: TGTGCCAGCAACATCCCGGACAGGACCTACGAGCAGTACTTC; cdr3_aa: CASNIPDRTYEQYF
clone_size: medium-sized; v_call: TRBV15; d_call: -; j_call: TRBJ2-7; cdr3_nt: TGTGCCACCAGCAGAGGCCGGGACGACCTCTACGAGCAGTACTTC; cdr3_aa: CATSRGRDDLYEQYF
clone_size: many; v_call: TRBV2; d_call: -; j_call: TRBJ1-1; cdr3_nt: TGTGCCAGCTTTTATGGACGGGCTCGCGGGGAAGCTTTCTTT; cdr3_aa: CASFYGRARGEAFF
clone_size: many; v_call: TRBV6-6; d_call: -; j_call: TRBJ1-5; cdr3_nt: TGTGCCAGCAGTTACTCAGGCGGATTATCCACCAATCAGCCCCAGCATTTT; cdr3_aa: CASSYSGGLSTNQPQHF
clone_size: few; v_call: TRBV9; d_call: -; j_call: TRBJ2-3; cdr3_nt: TGTGCCAGCAGCGTAGGTGAAGGGGGACCAGATACGCAGTATTTT; cdr3_aa: CASSVGEGGPDTQYF
clone_size: many; v_call: TRBV16; d_call: -; j_call: TRBJ2-2; cdr3_nt: TGTGCCAGCAGCCAATTTATATCAAACACCGGGGAGCTGTTTTTT; cdr3_aa: CASSQFISNTGELFF
clone_size: few; v_call: TRBV2; d_call: -; j_call: TRBJ1-4; cdr3_nt: TGTGCCAGCAGTGAAGCGAGCCGATGGAGTGAAAAACTGTTTTTT; cdr3_aa: CASSEASRWSEKLFF
clone_size: few; v_call: TRBV27; d_call: -; j_call: TRBJ2-5; cdr3_nt: TGTGCCAGCAGTTTAATCCCCCAGCAAGAGACCCAGTACTTC; cdr3_aa: CASSLIPQQETQYF
clone_size: many; v_call: TRBV6-1; d_call: -; j_call: TRBJ2-3; cdr3_nt: TGTGCCAGCAGTGAAGGTCTAAGGGTAGGGGATACGCAGTATTTT; cdr3_aa: CASSEGLRVGDTQYF